This T cell receptor beta chain comes out of a study of breast tumors, draining lymph nodes, adjacent tissues. TCRdb used MiXCR to reprocess the multiplex PCR reads, holding one entry per CDR3 protein. This table has about 200,000 distinct CDR3 sequences, over 25% appearing once. CDR3 size: 14 residues. Trimming removed 4 bases from V and 7 bases from J; junction bases left unmatched: 5. Axillary draining lymph nodes of breast cancer patients supplied the node samples. This clonotype appeared many times. Its specificity is unknown. Study-wide results and caveats: Tumor TCR diversity was below lymph nodes but above nontumor tissue. That most tumor T cells come from lymph nodes remained unproven. Luminal-like breast cancer showed significantly higher tumor–nontumor repertoire similarity than basal-like. Findings are consistent with lymph node origin and intratumoral expansion of most tumor T cells.

Sequenced: axillary lymph node tissue. The chain has TRBV12-3 or TRBV12-4 and TRBJ1-5; TRBD1 aligns across 9 bases. The TCR comes from a female donor with breast cancer. Some clones in this sample may be carry-over from other donors' samples. The CDR3 protein is CASSSQGAGQPQHF. The CDR3 DNA follows: TGTGCCAGCAGTTCACAGGGGGCTGGACAGCCCCAGCATTTT.